This is a list of T cell receptor beta chains from one sample in a study of shared clonotypes between healthy human individuals. Profiled with immunoSEQ multiplex PCR; TCRdb holds only in-frame clones, not every one. The top ten clones hold around 0.3% of a sample with 630,000 or so clones, roughly 98% of them seen once. Sequenced input: naive CD8+ T cells sorted from blood. These receptors originate from a man in his thirties or forties in good health. The CDR3 runs from the conserved cysteine through the conserved F or W. Fields, in order: V gene, D gene, J gene, CDR3 length, clone size, CDR3 DNA, CDR3 protein. D genes are given only for firm matches. The size entry is marked missing in some rows and otherwise reads once, few, many or a size class.

TRBV7-9	TRBD2	TRBJ2-1	14	.	TGTGCCAGCACTCTTAGCGGGACCTACAATGAGCAGTTCTTC	CASTLSGTYNEQFF
TRBV27	.	TRBJ2-7	13	.	TGTGCCAGCAGTTTATCGCAGGGAGGTAAGCAGTACTTC	CASSLSQGGKQYF
TRBV29-1	TRBD1	TRBJ1-2	16	.	TGCAGCGTTATATCGGACAGGGGAGTCCTTTCGGGTGGCTACACCTTC	CSVISDRGVLSGGYTF
TRBV27	.	TRBJ2-7	12	.	TGTGCCAGCAGACAGGGATTATTCGAGCAGTACTTC	CASRQGLFEQYF
TRBV4-1	TRBD1	TRBJ2-7	15	.	TGCGCCAGCAGCCAAGTGCAGGGGGTGGCCTACGAGCAGTACTTC	CASSQVQGVAYEQYF
TRBV10-2	TRBD2	TRBJ2-1	15	.	TGCGCCAGCCAAACCGGGACTAGCAGCCAGGATGAGCAGTTCTTC	CASQTGTSSQDEQFF
TRBV7-9	TRBD2	TRBJ2-7	18	.	TGTGCCAGCAGCTCCTCGACTAGCGGAGAGCGGGATACCTACGAGCAGTACTTC	CASSSSTSGERDTYEQYF
TRBV9	.	TRBJ1-2	14	once	TGTGCCAGCAGCGTAGGGGGAGGCACCTATGGCTACACCTTC	CASSVGGGTYGYTF
TRBV6-6	.	TRBJ1-5	15	.	TGTGCCAGCAGTTACTCCGGCCCGACGAATCAGCCCCAGCATTTT	CASSYSGPTNQPQHF
TRBV7-9	.	TRBJ2-7	15	.	TGTGCCAGCAGCTTAGGACGGCAGGGTTTCTACGAGCAGTACTTC	CASSLGRQGFYEQYF
TRBV7-9	.	TRBJ1-1	13	.	TGTGCCATCCAGGGGCTCATGAACACTGAAGCTTTCTTT	CAIQGLMNTEAFF
TRBV7-9	.	TRBJ2-1	13	.	TGTGCCAGCAGCCTAAACCACCTCAATGAGCAGTTCTTC	CASSLNHLNEQFF
TRBV2	TRBD2	TRBJ2-5	15	.	TGTGCCAGCAGTGTGGGAGCGGGAGGACAAGAGACCCAGTACTTC	CASSVGAGGQETQYF
TRBV19	TRBD2	TRBJ2-1	19	.	TGTGCCAGTAGTGCGGGACTAGCGGGAGTCGGTGCGTCCTACAATGAGCAGTTCTTC	CASSAGLAGVGASYNEQFF
TRBV28	TRBD2	TRBJ2-1	16	once	TGTGCCAGCAGTTTACGTGCTAGCGGGAAGTACAATGAGCAGTTCTTC	CASSLRASGKYNEQFF
TRBV7-6	.	TRBJ2-2	17	.	TGTGCCAGCAGCTGGCACCCGGGAACCATCGGATCCGGGGAGCTGTTTTTT	CASSWHPGTIGSGELFF
TRBV29-1	.	TRBJ1-2	13	.	TGCAGCGTTACTAGACAGGACAACTATGGCTACACCTTC	CSVTRQDNYGYTF
TRBV7-9	TRBD2	TRBJ2-1	19	.	TGTGCCAGCAGCGCCAAGATACCCGGACTAGCGGGAGGGGTAAATGAGCAGTTCTTC	CASSAKIPGLAGGVNEQFF
TRBV12-5	.	TRBJ2-1	12	.	TGTGCTAGTGGTTACGGGTGGGATGAGCAGTTCTTC	CASGYGWDEQFF
TRBV11-2	TRBD2	TRBJ2-1	16	.	TGTGCCAGCAGCTTAGAACTAGCGGGCCGAGGAGATGAGCAGTTCTTC	CASSLELAGRGDEQFF
TRBV11-2	.	TRBJ1-5	15	.	TGTGCCAGCAGCCCCGGCAGGGCGGGCAATCAGCCCCAGCATTTT	CASSPGRAGNQPQHF
TRBV7-9	TRBD1	TRBJ2-7	16	.	TGTGCCAGCAGCTCAACGGACAGGGACGGGCCTTACGAGCAGTACTTC	CASSSTDRDGPYEQYF
TRBV18	.	TRBJ2-7	15	.	TGTGCCAGCTCACCACGTTCGGGAACAGAATACGAGCAGTACTTC	CASSPRSGTEYEQYF
TRBV9	TRBD2	TRBJ2-1	13	.	TGTGCCAGCACGGGCGGGAGCGCCAATGAGCAGTTCTTC	CASTGGSANEQFF
TRBV27	TRBD2	TRBJ2-4	16	once	TGTGCCAGCAGTCCCCTGGGCGGGAGGACCGAAAACATTCAGTACTTC	CASSPLGGRTENIQYF
TRBV10-3	.	TRBJ2-3	14	.	TGTGCCATCAGTGACCGCGCTAGCACAGATACGCAGTATTTT	CAISDRASTDTQYF
TRBV27	TRBD1	TRBJ1-5	16	.	TGTGCCAGCAGTTTACGGACAGGCCCTGGCAATCAGCCCCAGCATTTT	CASSLRTGPGNQPQHF
TRBV6-1	.	TRBJ1-5	14	.	TGTGCCAGCAGTGAAGGAGAAAGCAATCAGCCCCAGCATTTT	CASSEGESNQPQHF
TRBV7-9	.	TRBJ1-1	17	.	TGTGCCACATTTGATTCTGGGTCCCCGATGACGAACACTGAAGCTTTCTTT	CATFDSGSPMTNTEAFF
TRBV7-2	TRBD2	TRBJ2-5	17	.	TGTGCCAGCAGCGGGGTTACTAGCGGGGCAGCTGACGAGACCCAGTACTTC	CASSGVTSGAADETQYF
TRBV11-2	TRBD2	TRBJ2-1	15	.	TGTGCCAGCAGCCGGACTAGCGGGAACTACAATGAGCAGTTCTTC	CASSRTSGNYNEQFF
TRBV7-2	.	TRBJ2-1	14	.	TGTGCCAGCAGCTGGCCAGACAGTTACAATGAGCAGTTCTTC	CASSWPDSYNEQFF
TRBV7-9	TRBD1	TRBJ2-7	14	once	TGTGCCAGCAGCCCTAGACAGGGGGAAGCTGAGCAGTACTTC	CASSPRQGEAEQYF
TRBV2	TRBD2	TRBJ2-7	15	once	TGTGCCAGCAGCACTAGCGCGGGCCTCTCCTACGAGCAGTACTTC	CASSTSAGLSYEQYF
TRBV7-9	.	TRBJ2-2	14	.	TGTGCCAGCAGCTTAACCACGAAGACCGGGGAGCTGTTTTTT	CASSLTTKTGELFF
TRBV6-4	.	TRBJ2-1	17	.	TGTGCCAGCTCCCCCGTCGGCGGCTCCGACTCCTACAATGAGCAGTTCTTC	CASSPVGGSDSYNEQFF
TRBV14	.	TRBJ2-7	14	.	TGTGCCAGCAGCCACTGGAAGCTGGGCTACGAGCAGTACTTC	CASSHWKLGYEQYF
TRBV11-2	TRBD2	TRBJ2-7	17	.	TGTGCCAGCAGCTTAGCTCCTAGCGGGACCTCCTCCTACGAGCAGTACTTC	CASSLAPSGTSSYEQYF
TRBV6-1	TRBD2	TRBJ2-1	17	.	TGTGCCAGCAGTGTAGAACTAGCGGGAGGGCTCTACAATGAGCAGTTCTTC	CASSVELAGGLYNEQFF
TRBV2	.	TRBJ2-7	14	.	TGTGCCAGCAGTACCGGGACTGGGATACACGAGCAGTACTTC	CASSTGTGIHEQYF
TRBV28	.	TRBJ1-4	14	.	TGTGCCAGCAGTTACCATGGCACTAATGAAAAACTGTTTTTT	CASSYHGTNEKLFF
TRBV10-3	TRBD1	TRBJ1-5	19	.	TGTGCCATCAGGGCTTTACCGGGACAGACATTATCGGGCAATCAGCCCCAGCATTTT	CAIRALPGQTLSGNQPQHF
TRBV11-3	.	TRBJ1-2	15	.	TGTGCCAGCAGCTCCCCGGGGGGGGTCCGGGGCGGCTACACCTTC	CASSSPGGVRGGYTF
TRBV27	TRBD1	TRBJ1-1	13	.	TGTGCCAGCAGTACTACAGGGGGCGCTGAAGCTTTCTTT	CASSTTGGAEAFF